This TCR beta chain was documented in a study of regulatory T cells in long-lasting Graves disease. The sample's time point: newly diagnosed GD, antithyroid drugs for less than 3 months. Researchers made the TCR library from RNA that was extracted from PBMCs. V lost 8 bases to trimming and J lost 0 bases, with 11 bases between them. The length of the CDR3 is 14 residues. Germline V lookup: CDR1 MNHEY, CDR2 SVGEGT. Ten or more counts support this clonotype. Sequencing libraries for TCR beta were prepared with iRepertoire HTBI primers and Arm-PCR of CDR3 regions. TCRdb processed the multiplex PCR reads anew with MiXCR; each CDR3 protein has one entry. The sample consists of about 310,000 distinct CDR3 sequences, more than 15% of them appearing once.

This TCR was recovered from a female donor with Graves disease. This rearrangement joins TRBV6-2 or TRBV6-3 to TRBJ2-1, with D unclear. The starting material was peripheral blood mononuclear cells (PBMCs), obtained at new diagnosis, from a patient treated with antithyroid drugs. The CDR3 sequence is CASPWGNSYNEQFF. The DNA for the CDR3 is TGTGCCAGCCCATGGGGTAACTCCTACAATGAGCAGTTCTTC.